This TCR beta chain is from a study of breast tumors, draining lymph nodes, adjacent tissues. This clonotype was found many times. Germline CDR1 is SGHAT and CDR2 is FQDESV (reference sequence). V was cut by 4 bases and J by 15 bases, with 16 bases left in between. CDR3 size: 12 residues. One entry per CDR3 protein results from TCRdb running MiXCR on the multiplex PCR reads. The data contain 190,000 or so distinct CDR3 sequences, about 32% of them seen just once; the ten biggest clones take up 4.3%. Axillary draining lymph nodes of breast cancer patients supplied the node samples. The rearrangement joins TRBV11-1 to TRBJ2-1; D gene uncertain. The sequence was obtained from a female donor with breast cancer. Some clones in this sample may be carry-over from other donors' samples. Sequencing was performed on axillary lymph node tissue. CDR3 in amino acids: CASSYDAYDPFF. The CDR3 DNA follows: TGTGCCAGCAGCTACGACGCCTATGATCCGTTCTTC.